What follows is one T cell receptor beta chain and its context. Its antigen is unknown. No per-base quality is available; no much larger clone lies one base away. V lost 11 bases and J lost 6 bases; the stretch between them is 14 bases long. Spanning cysteine to phenylalanine, the CDR3 consists of 12 amino acids. Only CDR3 DNA remains: 36 bases, in frame from the first base. This sample stems from a study of blood T cells in healthy people across ages (dated by TCRdb to between 2014 and 2017). With respect to the entire study: Template switching captured roughly one uniquely barcoded TCR beta cDNA molecule per two T cells in model experiments. The study analyzed two additional independent replicas of 1 million unique cDNA reads from the same blood draw for two donors, one aged 18 to 29 and one aged 80 or older. Using deep sequencing normalized with unique cDNA molecular identifiers, the study measured how TCR beta repertoire diversity changes with age. Donors of different ages were randomly distributed across sequencing lanes to avoid experimental bias. The donors were split into four age groups: young (average about 15 years), middle-aged (nearly 40), aged (approximately 59) and long-lived (82).

The library was built by means of 5' RACE. The data were produced on an Illumina HiSeq 2500. A second PCR of about 6 to 12 cycles was performed with a sample-barcoded 5' primer and a J-beta primer mix. A template-switch 5' adaptor carrying 12 random nucleotides introduced a unique molecular identifier onto each TCR beta cDNA molecule. At least 2.5 million CDR3-containing paired-end reads were obtained from each sample. First-strand cDNA was synthesized from all RNA with the Mint cDNA synthesis kit, primed by a TRBC-specific oligonucleotide. Following uracil-DNA glycosylase treatment, a first 18-cycle PCR with universal primers M1SS and BC2_uni_R was performed on all cDNA. Regarding the original processing steps: For normalization, 1 million high-quality reads were randomly selected from each sample, with every read carrying a distinct molecular identifier. Reads sharing molecular identifiers were discarded rather than binned into consensus sequences. MiTCR, run with a Q25 quality threshold and the strictest error-elimination algorithm, handled CDR3 identification, clonotype clustering and error correction. A nonparametric unseen species model with Euler transformation was used to estimate lower-bound total TCR beta diversity. TCRdb applied fastp at Q25 and MiXCR to the public reads, then kept only in-frame beta chains. Each record represents a unique CDR3 protein, reported with the most common genes and DNA among its rows. The V and J calls come from TCRdb's annotation, not from the publication. For this sample the table gives roughly 700,000 distinct CDR3 sequences, of which around 45% were detected only once. Together, the top ten hold around a third of the sample.

On the study overall, not on this receptor specifically: Observed TCR beta diversity per million T cells fell roughly linearly with age, and a significant reduction was already apparent by age approximately 40. The percentage of naive T cells measured by flow cytometry correlated strongly with observed TCR beta diversity. Estimates of total diversity from one million sequenced T cells were regarded as lower bounds and underestimates. The CMV infection status of donors was not known, potentially confounding age-related changes in expanded clonotypes. Compared with the aged group, more naive CD4+ T cells, fewer expanded clones and increased TCR diversity were shown by the long-lived group, suggesting age selection. Since profiling was done on bulk unsorted PBMCs, naive and antigen-experienced compartments could not be conclusively compared.

Donors were 35 to 40 systemically healthy Caucasian individuals from Russia aged roughly 6 to 95 years. About 9.1 milliliters of peripheral blood were collected from each donor into EDTA-treated Vacutainer tubes. Ficoll-Paque density-gradient centrifugation was used to isolate PBMCs, with at least 7 million per sample. Total RNA was extracted from PBMCs with Trizol reagent, with at least 5.5 micrograms obtained per sample. For every donor, flow cytometry on a PBMC aliquot measured the percentage of naive CD45RAhigh/CD27high T cells. The TCR originated in a woman between 55 and 75 years old in good health. Material for sequencing was blood. The V and J genes are TRBV12-3 or TRBV12-4 and TRBJ2-1; the D gene is not confidently resolved. The CDR3 reads CAGGRASNEQFF. The nucleotides read TGTGCCGGCGGCCGCGCGAGCAATGAGCAGTTCTTC.